This TCR beta chain was found in a study of blood T cell repertoires in COVID-19. The protocol was immunoSEQ multiplex PCR, while the TCRdb copy is restricted to in-frame clones and leaves out a portion. The table records some 70,000 clones, less than 95% of them present only once. The TCR was taken from a man aged 50-59 years with COVID-19, enrolled during active disease. The sequencing input was peripheral blood.

CDR3 DNA: TGTGCCAGCAGCTTAAGCGGGGATATAATAGCCAAAAACATTCAGTACTTC. Translating gives CASSLSGDIIAKNIQYF. The V and J genes are TRBV7-9 and TRBJ2-4; 7 positions match TRBD2. Germline V lookup: CDR1 SEHNR, CDR2 FQNEAQ (reference sequence). The CDR3 loop spans 17 amino acids. Germline trimming cut 2 bases from V and 0 bases from J; bases unmatched to any gene: 7.